The 32 T cell receptor beta chains given below trace back to one sample, sequenced in a study of blood T cell dynamics during melanoma immunotherapy. Time point in this sample: week 3, after first cycle of checkpoint inhibitor. Using immunoSEQ multiplex PCR, the repertoire was profiled, and TCRdb retains in-frame clones only, with some absent. The sample carries about 28,000 clones, roughly 84% recorded once. Sequenced here: blood, sampled from a patient treated with checkpoint blockade. These receptor sequences come from a human donor with melanoma.

This sequence joins TRBV20-1 and TRBJ1-1; D gene ambiguous. The germline gives CDR1 DFQATT, CDR2 SNEGSKA (reference sequence). The V end lost 5 bases, the J end lost 7 bases, and 11 bases lay between the germline ends. The CDR3 extends over 11 amino acids. The CDR3 DNA sequence: TGCAGTGCTGCCTGGCTCATTGAAGCTTTCTTT. Translated, it gives CSAAWLIEAFF.

In nucleotides, the CDR3 is TGTGCCATCAGCTACAACTCCTACGAGCAGTACTTC. Amino acids: CAISYNSYEQYF. This rearrangement joins TRBV10-3 to TRBJ2-7; D call uncertain. V lost 6 bases, J lost 0 bases, and 6 bases lay in between. CDR1 and CDR2 (germline): ENHRY, SYGVKD. The CDR3 extends over 12 amino acids.

V and J are TRBV5-1 and TRBJ2-5, with 10 bases lining up with TRBD1. Germline V gene data show CDR1 as SGHRS and CDR2 as YFSETQ. The CDR3 length is 14 residues. V shed 7 bases, J shed 5 bases, and the junction held 8 bases outside the gene matches. CDR3 protein: CASSGDRGLETQYF. CDR3 DNA sequence: TGCGCCAGCTCGGGGGACAGGGGTCTGGAGACCCAGTACTTC.

This chain connects TRBV7-9 to TRBJ1-2; possible D gene TRBD1, 5 bases. CDR3 length: 15 residues. CDR1 is SEHNR and CDR2 is FQNEAQ in the germline V gene (reference sequence). The V end was cut by 7 bases, the J end by 4 bases, with 19 bases between. The CDR3 nucleotides read TGTGCCAGCACCGTGACAGTTGCTACGGGCTATGGCTACACCTTC. This codes for CASTVTVATGYGYTF.

The chain uses TRBV30 and TRBJ2-7; TRBD2 matches 8 bases. The CDR3 has 14 amino acids. V trimming: 2 bases; J trimming: 2 bases; junction bases outside the gene matches: 5. From germline, CDR1 is GTSNPN and CDR2 SVGIG (reference sequence). The CDR3 here is CAWSLGGAAYEQYF. The CDR3 region has the DNA TGTGCCTGGAGTCTCGGGGGGGCGGCCTACGAGCAGTACTTC.

V usage is TRBV11-2 and J usage is TRBJ1-3; D possibly corresponds to TRBD1 (6 bases). The CDR3 is 15 amino acids. Deletions cut 6 bases from V and 0 bases from J, with 12 bases between. CDR1 and CDR2 from the germline V gene are SGHAT and FQNNGV. The CDR3 loop reads CASRIGGGSGNTIYF. In DNA, the CDR3 is TGTGCCAGCAGGATAGGGGGGGGCTCTGGAAACACCATATATTTT.

This sequence joins TRBV5-6 and TRBJ1-2; D is uncertain. Trimming left V 0 bases short and J 0 bases short, with 6 bases between. The CDR3 has 14 residues. In germline, CDR1 is SGHDT, CDR2 YYEEEE. CDR3 protein: CASSLDQTNYGYTF. The CDR3 coding sequence is TGTGCCAGCAGCTTGGACCAGACTAACTATGGCTACACCTTC.

The chain uses TRBV7-8 and TRBJ2-3; D possibly corresponds to TRBD2 (6 bases). This CDR3 contains 17 residues. Germline-derived CDR1 and CDR2 are SGHVS and FQNEAQ. Deletions cut 4 bases from V and 5 bases from J, with 22 bases between. CDR3 in DNA: TGTGCCAGCAGCTCCCGGCGGGAAGTAGTAGGGGTAGATACGCAGTATTTT. It specifies CASSSRREVVGVDTQYF.

V usage is TRBV4-3 and J usage is TRBJ2-7; D might be TRBD1 (5 bases). Trimming shortened V by 0 bases and J by 2 bases, and 11 bases separated the two germline ends. The V gene's germline CDR1 is LGHNA and CDR2 YSLEER. The CDR3 contains 15 residues. The CDR3 DNA reads TGCGCCAGCAGCCAAGATATAGGGGTTCCCTACGAGCAGTACTTC. Its protein product is CASSQDIGVPYEQYF.

This clone was observed a few times. This chain links TRBV30 with TRBJ1-3; no clear D gene. This CDR3 comprises 14 residues. The V gene lost 1 base and the J gene lost 4 bases, with 11 bases spanning the gap. Germline CDR1 and CDR2: GTSNPN and SVGIG (reference sequence). The CDR3 DNA sequence: TGTGCCTGGAGTGACGCGGGCAGCGGAAACACCATATATTTT. Its protein product is CAWSDAGSGNTIYF.

This chain connects TRBV19 to TRBJ2-1, with 9 bases aligning to TRBD2. The CDR3 runs 15 residues. J lost 4 bases, V lost 3 bases, and 4 bases had no gene match. Germline lookup yields CDR1 LNHDA and CDR2 SQIVND (reference sequence). CDR3 protein: CASSIPSGIYNEQFF. In DNA, the CDR3 is TGTGCCAGTAGTATCCCTAGCGGGATTTACAATGAGCAGTTCTTC.

This chain joins TRBV27 and TRBJ1-2; tentative D call: TRBD1 (5 bases). CDR1 MNHEY and CDR2 SMNVEV come from the germline V gene (reference sequence). The germline V and J ends were trimmed by 3 bases and 4 bases, with 9 bases remaining between them. The CDR3 contains 13 residues. The CDR3: CASSLKGPYGYTF. CDR3 bases: TGTGCCAGCAGTTTGAAGGGACCCTATGGCTACACCTTC.

This clone was recorded once. J is TRBJ2-7 and V is TRBV5-1, with D perhaps being TRBD1 or TRBD2 (5 bases each). The CDR3 runs to 14 residues. V lost 4 bases, J lost 2 bases, and 13 bases lay in between. Germline lookup yields CDR1 SGHRS and CDR2 YFSETQ. Here the CDR3 DNA reads TGCGCCAGCAGCCCCGGGACGGTGGCCTACGAGCAGTACTTC. It codes for CASSPGTVAYEQYF.

The chain joins TRBV7-2 to TRBJ1-5, with unresolved D. The V end was cut by 1 base, the J end by 5 bases, with 6 bases between. Germline lookup yields CDR1 SGHTA and CDR2 FQGNSA. CDR3 length equals 13 residues. This CDR3 is CASSLGGDQPQHF. The CDR3 DNA reads TGTGCCAGCAGCTTAGGCGGCGATCAGCCCCAGCATTTT.

The chain combines TRBV29-1 with TRBJ2-6; no clear D gene. The V end lost 1 base, the J end lost 0 bases, and 13 bases lay between the germline ends. The CDR3 sequence is 17 residues long. From germline, CDR1 is SQVTM and CDR2 ANQGSEA. DNA for the CDR3: TGCAGCGTTGAAGTTCAAGGCTTCCTCTCTGGGGCCAACGTCCTGACTTTC. Its protein is CSVEVQGFLSGANVLTF. Drawing the rest from reference TRBV29-1 and TRBJ2-6, the complete variable domain is SAVISQKPSRDICQRGTSLTIQCQVDSQVTMMFWYRQQPGQSLTLIATANQGSEATYESGFVIDKFPISRPNLTFSTLTVSNMSPEDSSIYLCSVEVQGFLSGANVLTFGAGSRLTVL.

The gene calls are TRBV6-1 and TRBJ2-6; 7 bases align to TRBD1. V was clipped by 6 bases and J by 0 bases; unmatched bases: 2. Germline-derived CDR1 and CDR2 are MNHNS and SASEGT. The CDR3 contains 15 residues. The CDR3 region is CASRTGLSGANVLTF. CDR3 DNA: TGTGCCAGCAGGACAGGGCTCTCTGGGGCCAACGTCCTGACTTTC.

This chain uses TRBV5-4 with TRBJ2-6; TRBD1 aligns across 7 bases. The CDR3 has 17 amino acids. J lost 0 bases, V lost 4 bases, and 7 bases had no gene match. Germline CDR1 reads SGHNT; CDR2 reads YYREEE (reference sequence). The DNA for the CDR3 is TGTGCCAGCAGCGGGGGACAGAGAAGCTCTGGGGCCAACGTCCTGACTTTC. This encodes CASSGGQRSSGANVLTF. The full variable domain, its missing parts supplied by reference TRBV5-4 and TRBJ2-6, is ETGVTQSPTHLIKTRGQQVTLRCSSQSGHNTVSWYQQALGQGPQFIFQYYREEENGRGNFPPRFSGLQFPNYSSELNVNALELDDSALYLCASSGGQRSSGANVLTFGAGSRLTVL.

V and J are TRBV7-2 and TRBJ2-7; 10 nucleotides agree with TRBD1. With V trimmed by 0 bases and J by 7 bases, 9 bases remained unmatched. The length of the CDR3 is 16 residues. Germline-derived CDR1 and CDR2 are SGHTA and FQGNSA. In DNA form, the CDR3 reads TGTGCCAGCAGCTTAGCTCCGACAGGGGGCGCGGGGGAGCAGTACTTC. Translated, it gives CASSLAPTGGAGEQYF.

V and J are TRBV28 and TRBJ1-5, with a possible D match to TRBD1 (5 bases). Trimming stripped 8 bases from V and 4 bases from J, with 9 bases between. The CDR3 loop spans 12 amino acids. The germline V gene has CDR1 MDHEN and CDR2 SYDVKM. CDR3 DNA: TGTGCCAGCGTCACAGGTAATCAGCCCCAGCATTTT. This gives the protein CASVTGNQPQHF.

The V gene is TRBV5-4, the J gene TRBJ2-5; D is perhaps TRBD2 (6 bases). Germline CDR1 is SGHNT and CDR2 is YYREEE (reference sequence). This CDR3 is built from 15 residues. Deletions cut 0 bases from V and 9 bases from J, with 18 bases between. CDR3 coding DNA: TGTGCCAGCAGCTTGGAGGGCCCAGGGTGGGAGGCCCAGTACTTC. Amino acids: CASSLEGPGWEAQYF.

The V and J genes are TRBV7-9 and TRBJ2-3; 13 bases line up with TRBD2. From germline, CDR1 is SEHNR and CDR2 FQNEAQ (reference sequence). CDR3 length equals 15 residues. J gave up 4 bases and V 4 bases, and 2 bases lay outside the gene matches. The CDR3 DNA is TGTGCCAGCAGCTGGACTAGCGGGAGCGCAGATACGCAGTATTTT. Translation: CASSWTSGSADTQYF.

This chain uses TRBV5-1 with TRBJ1-2; the match to TRBD1 covers 8 bases. The CDR3 is made up of 16 amino acids. The germline V gene encodes CDR1 SGHRS and CDR2 YFSETQ. Trimming took 0 bases from V and 1 from J; bases not matched to a gene: 5. For the CDR3, the DNA is TGCGCCAGCAGCTTGGCAACAGGGGGAGTTAACTATGGCTACACCTTC. Its protein product is CASSLATGGVNYGYTF.

The chain has TRBV4-2 and TRBJ1-4; D is unclear. CDR1 and CDR2 (germline): LGHNA, YNFKEQ. The CDR3 runs 15 residues. The germline V and J ends were trimmed by 0 bases and 0 bases, with 5 bases remaining between them. Here the CDR3 reads CASSQDTATNEKLFF. CDR3 bases: TGTGCCAGCAGCCAAGATACAGCAACTAATGAAAAACTGTTTTTT.

In its sample, this clone was seen once. V gene TRBV6-5 combines with J gene TRBJ1-4; possibly TRBD1 for D (5 bases). The germline V gene encodes CDR1 MNHEY and CDR2 SVGAGI. The CDR3 has 14 residues. Trimming shortened V by 2 bases and J by 6 bases, and 10 bases separated the two germline ends. DNA of the CDR3: TGTGCCAGCAGTTACGCATGGGGGGATGAAAAACTGTTTTTT. This translates into CASSYAWGDEKLFF.

J is TRBJ1-3 and V is TRBV6-6, with D tentatively TRBD1 (5 bases). Trimming cost V 7 bases and J 0 bases, with 16 bases left between them. Germline V CDR1 and CDR2: MNHNY, SVGAGI (reference sequence). This CDR3 has 16 residues. CDR3 coding DNA: TGTGCCAGCACTCACACCGGGGCAGGCTCTGGAAACACCATATATTTT. It yields the protein CASTHTGAGSGNTIYF.

V is TRBV7-8 and J is TRBJ2-7; D is possibly TRBD1 (6 bases). Trimming removed 0 bases from V and 3 bases from J, with 9 bases in between. There are 14 residues in the CDR3. Germline CDR1 and CDR2: SGHVS and FQNEAQ. The CDR3 sequence: CASSLAGRGYEQYF. The CDR3 region has the DNA TGTGCCAGCAGCTTAGCGGGCAGGGGCTACGAGCAGTACTTC.

The gene calls are TRBV2 and TRBJ1-5, with D possibly matching TRBD1 (6 bases). V was shortened by 1 base and J by 0 bases, with 13 bases between the two germline ends. Per the germline V gene, CDR1 is SNHLY and CDR2 is FYNNEI. The CDR3 loop spans 17 amino acids. The CDR3 DNA follows: TGTGCCAGCAGTGAAGGAGGGGGGTTCGCTAGCAATCAGCCCCAGCATTTT. Translating it yields CASSEGGGFASNQPQHF.

The chain recombines TRBV28 with TRBJ2-5; D unresolved. The assigned J gene may be wrong: the sequence end matches TRBJ2-7 better. The CDR3 is made up of 14 amino acids. The germline V gene has CDR1 MDHEN and CDR2 SYDVKM. CDR3 sequence (DNA): TGTGCCAGCAGTTCCCCTCTGTTTTCCTACGAGCAGTACTTC. This sequence encodes CASSSPLFSYEQYF.

The chain is built from TRBV10-3 and TRBJ1-2, with TRBD1 as a possible D gene (5 bases). The CDR3 totals 16 residues. Germline values: CDR1 ENHRY, CDR2 SYGVKD. Trimming cost V 7 bases and J 0 bases, with 18 bases left between them. Here the CDR3 DNA reads TGTGCCATCACCTCACGGGACGGAAAAGCTAACTATGGCTACACCTTC. It yields the protein CAITSRDGKANYGYTF.

This chain links TRBV28 with TRBJ1-6; 8 bases align to TRBD1. Germline V gene data show CDR1 as MDHEN and CDR2 as SYDVKM. The CDR3 is 15 amino acids. V lost 8 bases, J lost 6 bases, and 9 bases stayed unmatched. Here the CDR3 reads CASRPSDRVNSPLHF. The CDR3 bases are TGTGCCAGCCGTCCCTCGGACAGGGTTAATTCACCCCTCCACTTT.

The chain carries TRBV5-4 and TRBJ2-2; D is unclear. CDR1 SGHNT and CDR2 YYREEE come from the germline V gene (reference sequence). Between the trimmed V and J ends, which lost 2 bases and 7 bases, there was a span of 9 bases. The CDR3 is made up of 13 amino acids. The CDR3 here is CASSLGMIGELFF. CDR3 bases: TGTGCCAGCAGCTTAGGGATGATCGGGGAGCTGTTTTTT.

The chain recombines TRBV2 with TRBJ1-1; 7 nucleotides match TRBD1. The CDR3 is 14 amino acids. V dropped 2 bases and J dropped 5; count of bases not matched to a gene: 5. Germline assignment: CDR1 SNHLY and CDR2 FYNNEI. The CDR3 protein is CASSERGRWTEAFF. CDR3 nucleotide sequence: TGTGCCAGCAGTGAAAGGGGGCGATGGACTGAAGCTTTCTTT. Looking up the rest from reference TRBV2 and TRBJ1-1 gives the full variable domain: EPEVTQTPSHQVTQMGQEVILRCVPISNHLYFYWYRQILGQKVEFLVSFYNNEISEKSEIFDDQFSVERPDGSNFTLKIRSTKLEDSAMYFCASSERGRWTEAFFGQGTRLTVV.